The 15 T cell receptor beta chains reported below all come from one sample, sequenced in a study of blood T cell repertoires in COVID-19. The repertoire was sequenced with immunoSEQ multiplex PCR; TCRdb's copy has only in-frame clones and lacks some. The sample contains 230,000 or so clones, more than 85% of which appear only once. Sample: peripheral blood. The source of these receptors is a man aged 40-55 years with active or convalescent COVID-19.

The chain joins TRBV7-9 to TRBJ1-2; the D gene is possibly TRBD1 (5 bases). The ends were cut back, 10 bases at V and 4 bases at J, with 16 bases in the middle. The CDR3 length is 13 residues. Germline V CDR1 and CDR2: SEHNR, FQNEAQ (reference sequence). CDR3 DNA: TGTGCCATCCTGTCGGGGGAAGGCTATGGCTACACCTTC. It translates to CAILSGEGYGYTF.

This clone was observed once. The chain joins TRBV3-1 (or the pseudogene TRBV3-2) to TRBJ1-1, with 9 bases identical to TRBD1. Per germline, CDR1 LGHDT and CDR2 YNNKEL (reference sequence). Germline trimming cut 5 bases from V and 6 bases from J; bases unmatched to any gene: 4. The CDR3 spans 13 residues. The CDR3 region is CASSFRDRAEAFF. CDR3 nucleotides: TGTGCCAGCAGCTTCCGGGACAGGGCTGAAGCTTTCTTT.

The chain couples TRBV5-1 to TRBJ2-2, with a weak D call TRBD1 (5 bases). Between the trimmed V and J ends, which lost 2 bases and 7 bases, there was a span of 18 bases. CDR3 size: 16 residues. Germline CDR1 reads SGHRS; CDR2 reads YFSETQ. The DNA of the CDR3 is TGCGCCAGCAGCTTACCTCAAGGGGCTATGGGCGGGGAGCTGTTTTTT. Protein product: CASSLPQGAMGGELFF.

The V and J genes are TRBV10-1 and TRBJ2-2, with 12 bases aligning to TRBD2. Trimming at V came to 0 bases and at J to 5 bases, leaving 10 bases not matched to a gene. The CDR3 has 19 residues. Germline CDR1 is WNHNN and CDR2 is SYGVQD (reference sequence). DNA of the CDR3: TGCGCCAGCAGTGAGTCGGCGGCTAGCGGGGGGGCAAGAACCGGGGAGCTGTTTTTT. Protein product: CASSESAASGGARTGELFF.

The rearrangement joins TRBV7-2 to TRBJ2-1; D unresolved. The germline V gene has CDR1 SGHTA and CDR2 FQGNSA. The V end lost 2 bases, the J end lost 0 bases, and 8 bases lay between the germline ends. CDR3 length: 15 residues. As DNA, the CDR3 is TGTGCCAGCAGCTTAACAGTCTACTCCTACAATGAGCAGTTCTTC. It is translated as CASSLTVYSYNEQFF.

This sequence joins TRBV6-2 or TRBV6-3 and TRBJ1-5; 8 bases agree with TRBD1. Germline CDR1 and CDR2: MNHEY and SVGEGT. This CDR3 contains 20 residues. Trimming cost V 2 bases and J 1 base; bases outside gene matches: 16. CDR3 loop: CASSYRRTGWRIDSNQPQHF. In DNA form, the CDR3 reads TGTGCCAGCAGTTACAGACGGACAGGGTGGAGGATCGACAGCAATCAGCCCCAGCATTTT.

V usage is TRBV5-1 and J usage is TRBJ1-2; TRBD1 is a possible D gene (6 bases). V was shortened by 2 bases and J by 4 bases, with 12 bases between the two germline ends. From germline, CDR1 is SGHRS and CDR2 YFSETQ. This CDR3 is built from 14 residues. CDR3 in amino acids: CASSFIAGAYGYTF. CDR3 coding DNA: TGCGCCAGCAGCTTTATTGCGGGGGCCTATGGCTACACCTTC.

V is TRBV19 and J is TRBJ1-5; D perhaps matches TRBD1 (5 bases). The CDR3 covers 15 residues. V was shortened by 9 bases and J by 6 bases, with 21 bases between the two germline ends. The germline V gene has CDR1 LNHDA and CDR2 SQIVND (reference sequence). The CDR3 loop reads CASRTRAGVLQPQHF. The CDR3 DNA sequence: TGTGCCAGCAGAACCAGGGCTGGTGTGCTTCAGCCCCAGCATTTT.

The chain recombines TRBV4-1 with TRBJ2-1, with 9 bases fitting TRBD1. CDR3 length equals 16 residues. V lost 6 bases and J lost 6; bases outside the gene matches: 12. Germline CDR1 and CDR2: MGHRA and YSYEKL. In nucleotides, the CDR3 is TGCGCCAGCAGTCTACTACCGGGACAGGGAGTCAATGAGCAGTTCTTC. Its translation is CASSLLPGQGVNEQFF.

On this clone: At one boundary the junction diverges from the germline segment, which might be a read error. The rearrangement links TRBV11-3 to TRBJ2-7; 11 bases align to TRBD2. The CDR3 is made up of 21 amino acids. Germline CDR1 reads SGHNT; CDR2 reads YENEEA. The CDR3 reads CASSVETSGSLFTFRTYEQYF. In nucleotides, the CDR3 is TGTGCCAGCAGCGTAGAAACTAGCGGGAGTCTTTTTACGTTTCGCACCTACGAGCAGTACTTC.

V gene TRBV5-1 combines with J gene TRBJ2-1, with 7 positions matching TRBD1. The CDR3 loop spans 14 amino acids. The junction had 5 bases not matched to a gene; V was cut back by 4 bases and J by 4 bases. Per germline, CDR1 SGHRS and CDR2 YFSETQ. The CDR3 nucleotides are TGCGCCAGCAGCGCCGGGACAGAATACAATGAGCAGTTCTTC. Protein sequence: CASSAGTEYNEQFF.

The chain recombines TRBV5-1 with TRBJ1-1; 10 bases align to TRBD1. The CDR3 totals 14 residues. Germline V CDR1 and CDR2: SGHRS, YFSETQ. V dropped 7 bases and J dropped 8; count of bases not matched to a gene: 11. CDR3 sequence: CASRRQGAIREAFF. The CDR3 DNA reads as TGCGCCAGCCGGAGACAGGGGGCTATTAGGGAAGCTTTCTTT.

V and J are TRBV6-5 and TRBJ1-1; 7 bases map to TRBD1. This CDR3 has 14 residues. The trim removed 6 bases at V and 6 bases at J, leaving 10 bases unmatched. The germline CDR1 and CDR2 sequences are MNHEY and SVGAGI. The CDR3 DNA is TGTGCCAGCAGCCTTCTCGACAGGGATCCTGAAGCTTTCTTT. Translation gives CASSLLDRDPEAFF.

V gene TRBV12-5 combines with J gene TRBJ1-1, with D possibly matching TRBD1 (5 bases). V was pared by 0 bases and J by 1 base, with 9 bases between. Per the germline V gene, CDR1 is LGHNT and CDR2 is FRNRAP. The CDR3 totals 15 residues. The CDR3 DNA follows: TGTGCTAGTGGTTTGGTAGTTACAGGGAACACTGAAGCTTTCTTT. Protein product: CASGLVVTGNTEAFF.

The CDR3 nucleotides are TGTGCCAGCAGCGTACAGGGGCGTTGGGATCAGCCCCAGCATTTT. This encodes CASSVQGRWDQPQHF. The V gene is TRBV5-4, the J gene TRBJ1-5, with 7 bases identical to TRBD1. Trimming took 4 bases from V and 5 from J; bases not matched to a gene: 9. Germline assignment: CDR1 SGHNT and CDR2 YYREEE (reference sequence). There are 15 residues in the CDR3.